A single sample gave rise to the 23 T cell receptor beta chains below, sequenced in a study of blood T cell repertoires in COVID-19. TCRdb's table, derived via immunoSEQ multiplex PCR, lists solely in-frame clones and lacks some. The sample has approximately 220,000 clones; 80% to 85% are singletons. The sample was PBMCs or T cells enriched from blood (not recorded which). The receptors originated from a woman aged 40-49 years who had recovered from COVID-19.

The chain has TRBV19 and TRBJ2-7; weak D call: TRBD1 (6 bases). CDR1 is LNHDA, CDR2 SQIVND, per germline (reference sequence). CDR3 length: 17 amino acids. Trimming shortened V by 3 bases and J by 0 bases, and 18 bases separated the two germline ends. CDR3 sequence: CASSIGVRDTSSYEQYF. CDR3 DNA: TGTGCCAGTAGTATCGGGGTCCGGGACACAAGCTCCTACGAGCAGTACTTC. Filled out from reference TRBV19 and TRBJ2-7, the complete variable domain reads DGGITQSPKYLFRKEGQNVTLSCEQNLNHDAMYWYRQDPGQGLRLIYYSQIVNDFQKGDIAEGYSVSREKKESFPLTVTSAQKNPTAFYLCASSIGVRDTSSYEQYFGPGTRLTVT.

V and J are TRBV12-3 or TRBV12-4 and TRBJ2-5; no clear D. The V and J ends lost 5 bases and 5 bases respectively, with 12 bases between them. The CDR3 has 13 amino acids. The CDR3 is CASSNVLGETQYF. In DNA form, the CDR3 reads TGTGCCAGCAGTAATGTTTTGGGCGAGACCCAGTACTTC.

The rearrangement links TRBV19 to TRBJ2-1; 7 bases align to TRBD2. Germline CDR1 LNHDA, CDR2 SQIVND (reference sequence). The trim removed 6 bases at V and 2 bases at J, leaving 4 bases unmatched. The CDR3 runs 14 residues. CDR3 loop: CASSPREAYNEQFF. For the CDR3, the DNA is TGTGCCAGTAGCCCACGGGAGGCCTACAATGAGCAGTTCTTC. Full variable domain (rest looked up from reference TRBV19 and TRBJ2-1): DGGITQSPKYLFRKEGQNVTLSCEQNLNHDAMYWYRQDPGQGLRLIYYSQIVNDFQKGDIAEGYSVSREKKESFPLTVTSAQKNPTAFYLCASSPREAYNEQFFGPGTRLTVL.

The CDR3 DNA is TGTGCCAGCAACGAGGAGGGTAGAAGGCCCCAGCATTTT. This gives the protein CASNEEGRRPQHF. The chain recombines TRBV6-4 with TRBJ1-5; D unresolved. V gave up 7 bases and J gave up 9 bases, with 16 bases separating them. The CDR3 spans 13 residues. Germline lookup yields CDR1 MRHNA and CDR2 SNTAGT.

The CDR3 here is CASSLAVGTNSPLHF. The CDR3 DNA reads as TGTGCCAGCAGCTTAGCGGTCGGAACTAATTCACCCCTCCACTTT. The rearrangement links TRBV5-4 to TRBJ1-6; D gene unclear. Germline V lookup: CDR1 SGHNT, CDR2 YYREEE (reference sequence). There are 15 residues in the CDR3. V gave up 2 bases and J gave up 6 bases, with 12 bases separating them.

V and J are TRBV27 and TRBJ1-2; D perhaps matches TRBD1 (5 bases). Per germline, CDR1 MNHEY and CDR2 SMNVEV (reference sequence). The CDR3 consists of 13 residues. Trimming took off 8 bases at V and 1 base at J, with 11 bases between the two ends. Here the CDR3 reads CASGAGFNYGYTF. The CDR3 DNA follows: TGTGCCAGCGGGGCAGGATTTAACTATGGCTACACCTTC.

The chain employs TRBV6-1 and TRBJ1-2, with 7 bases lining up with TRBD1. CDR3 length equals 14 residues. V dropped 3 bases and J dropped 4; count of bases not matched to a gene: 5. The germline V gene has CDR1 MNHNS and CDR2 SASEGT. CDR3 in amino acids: CASSEGQTLYGYTF. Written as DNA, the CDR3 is TGTGCCAGCAGTGAGGGACAGACCCTCTATGGCTACACCTTC.

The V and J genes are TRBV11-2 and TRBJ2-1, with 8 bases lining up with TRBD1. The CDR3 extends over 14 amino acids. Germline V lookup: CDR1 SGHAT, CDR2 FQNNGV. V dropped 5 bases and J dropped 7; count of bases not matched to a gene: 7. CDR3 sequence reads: CASSARTGSNEQFF. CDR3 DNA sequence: TGTGCCAGCAGCGCCCGGACAGGGAGTAATGAGCAGTTCTTC.

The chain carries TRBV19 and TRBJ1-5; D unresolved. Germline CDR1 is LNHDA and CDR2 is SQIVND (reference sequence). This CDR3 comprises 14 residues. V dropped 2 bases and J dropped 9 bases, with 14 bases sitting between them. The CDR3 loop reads CASSISGVSSPQHF. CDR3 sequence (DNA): TGTGCCAGTAGTATAAGCGGAGTATCTTCGCCCCAGCATTTT.

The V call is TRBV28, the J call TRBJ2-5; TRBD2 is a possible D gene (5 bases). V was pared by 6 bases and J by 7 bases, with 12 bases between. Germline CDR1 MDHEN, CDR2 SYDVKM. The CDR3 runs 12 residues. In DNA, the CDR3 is TGTGCCAGCAGCGGGGAGCCAGGGACCCAGTACTTC. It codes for CASSGEPGTQYF.

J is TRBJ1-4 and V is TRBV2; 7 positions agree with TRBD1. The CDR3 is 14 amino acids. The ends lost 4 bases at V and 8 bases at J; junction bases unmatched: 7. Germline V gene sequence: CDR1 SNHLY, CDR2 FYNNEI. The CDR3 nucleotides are TGTGCCAGCAGTGTCTTTCGACAGGGCGAAAAACTGTTTTTT. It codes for CASSVFRQGEKLFF.

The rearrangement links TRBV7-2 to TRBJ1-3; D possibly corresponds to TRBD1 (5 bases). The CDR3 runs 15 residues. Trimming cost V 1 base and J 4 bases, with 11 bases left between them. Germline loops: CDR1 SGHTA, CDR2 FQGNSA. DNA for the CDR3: TGTGCCAGCAGCTTAGGCGGGGGGGGAGGAAACACCATATATTTT. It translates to CASSLGGGGGNTIYF.

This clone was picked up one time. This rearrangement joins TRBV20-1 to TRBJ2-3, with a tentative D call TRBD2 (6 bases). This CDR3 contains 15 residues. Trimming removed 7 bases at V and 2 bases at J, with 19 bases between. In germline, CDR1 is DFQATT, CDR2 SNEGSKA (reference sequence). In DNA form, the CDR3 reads TGCAGTGGAAGTGAGGGTGCTAGCGCCACAGATACGCAGTATTTT. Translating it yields CSGSEGASATDTQYF.

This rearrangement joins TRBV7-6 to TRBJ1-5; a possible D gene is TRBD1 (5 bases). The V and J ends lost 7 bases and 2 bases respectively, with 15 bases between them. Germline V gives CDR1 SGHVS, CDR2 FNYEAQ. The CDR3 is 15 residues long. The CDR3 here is CASTDSTGRNQPQHF. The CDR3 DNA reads TGTGCCAGCACCGATAGCACAGGCCGCAATCAGCCCCAGCATTTT. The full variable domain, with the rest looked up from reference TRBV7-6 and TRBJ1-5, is GAGVSQSPRYKVTKRGQDVALRCDPISGHVSLYWYRQALGQGPEFLTYFNYEAQQDKSGLPNDRFSAERPEGSISTLTIQRTEQRDSAMYRCASTDSTGRNQPQHFGDGTRLSIL.

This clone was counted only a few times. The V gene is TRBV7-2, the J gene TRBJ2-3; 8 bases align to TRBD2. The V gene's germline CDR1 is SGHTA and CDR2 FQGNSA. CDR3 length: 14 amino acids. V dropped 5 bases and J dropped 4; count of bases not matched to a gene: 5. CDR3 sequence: CASSKAGVPDTQYF. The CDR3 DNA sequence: TGTGCCAGCAGCAAAGCGGGAGTCCCAGATACGCAGTATTTT. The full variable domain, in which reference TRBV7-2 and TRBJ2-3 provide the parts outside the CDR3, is GAGVSQSPSNKVTEKGKDVELRCDPISGHTALYWYRQSLGQGLEFLIYFQGNSAPDKSGLPSDRFSAERTGGSVSTLTIQRTQQEDSAVYLCASSKAGVPDTQYFGPGTRLTVL.

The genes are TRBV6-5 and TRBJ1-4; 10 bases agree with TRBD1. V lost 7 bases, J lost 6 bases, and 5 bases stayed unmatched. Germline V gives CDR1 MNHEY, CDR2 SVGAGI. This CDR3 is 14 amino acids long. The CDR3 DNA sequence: TGTGCCAGCAAATCCGGGACAGGGGATGAAAAACTGTTTTTT. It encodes CASKSGTGDEKLFF.

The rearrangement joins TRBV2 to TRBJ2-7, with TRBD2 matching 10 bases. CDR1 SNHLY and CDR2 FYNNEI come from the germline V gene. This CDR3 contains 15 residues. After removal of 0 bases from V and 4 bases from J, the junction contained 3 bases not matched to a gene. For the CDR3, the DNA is TGTGCCAGCAGTGAAGCGCTGGGACTAGCGTACGAGCAGTACGTC. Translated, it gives CASSEALGLAYEQYV.

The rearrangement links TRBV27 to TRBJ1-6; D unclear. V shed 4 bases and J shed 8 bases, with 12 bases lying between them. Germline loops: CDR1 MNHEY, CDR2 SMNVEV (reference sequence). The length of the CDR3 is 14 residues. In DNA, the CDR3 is TGTGCCAGCAGTTCCCCGGGTTTGGATTCACCCCTCCACTTT. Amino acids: CASSSPGLDSPLHF.

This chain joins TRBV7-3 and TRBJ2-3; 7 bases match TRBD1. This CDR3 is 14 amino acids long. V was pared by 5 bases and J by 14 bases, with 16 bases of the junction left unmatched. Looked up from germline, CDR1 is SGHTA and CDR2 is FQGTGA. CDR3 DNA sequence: TGTGCCAGCAGCCAGAACAGCGACAGGGAGAAATGGTATTTT. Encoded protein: CASSQNSDREKWYF.

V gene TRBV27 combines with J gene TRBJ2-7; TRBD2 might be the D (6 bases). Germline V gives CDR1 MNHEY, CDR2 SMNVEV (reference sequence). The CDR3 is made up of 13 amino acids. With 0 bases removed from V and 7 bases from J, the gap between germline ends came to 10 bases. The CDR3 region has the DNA TGTGCCAGCAGTTTATCCGGGAGAGGGGAGCAGTACTTC. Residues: CASSLSGRGEQYF.

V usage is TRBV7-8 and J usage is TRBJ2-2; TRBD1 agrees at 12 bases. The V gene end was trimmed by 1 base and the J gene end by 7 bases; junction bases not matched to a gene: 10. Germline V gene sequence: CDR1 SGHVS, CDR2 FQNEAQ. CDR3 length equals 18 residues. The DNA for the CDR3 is TGTGCCAGCAGCTTAGGACCTTGGGACAGGGGGCGCGGCGGGGAGCTGTTTTTT. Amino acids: CASSLGPWDRGRGGELFF. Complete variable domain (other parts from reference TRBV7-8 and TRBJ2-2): GAGVSQSPRYKVAKRGQDVALRCDPISGHVSLFWYQQALGQGPEFLTYFQNEAQLDKSGLPSDRFFAERPEGSVSTLKIQRTQQEDSAVYLCASSLGPWDRGRGGELFFGEGSRLTVL.

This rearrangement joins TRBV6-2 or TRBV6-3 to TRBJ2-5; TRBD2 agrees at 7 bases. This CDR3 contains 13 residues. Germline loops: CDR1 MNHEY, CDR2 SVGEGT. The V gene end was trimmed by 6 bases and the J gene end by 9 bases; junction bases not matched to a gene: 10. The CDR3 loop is CASSSGLEGAQYF. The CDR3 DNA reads TGTGCCAGCAGCTCTGGACTAGAAGGAGCCCAGTACTTC.

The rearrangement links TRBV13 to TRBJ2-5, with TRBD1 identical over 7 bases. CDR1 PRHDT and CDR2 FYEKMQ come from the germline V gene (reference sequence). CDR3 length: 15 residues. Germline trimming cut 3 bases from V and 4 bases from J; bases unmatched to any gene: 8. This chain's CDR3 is CASSFRQGGVETQYF. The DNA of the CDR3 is TGTGCCAGCAGCTTCCGACAGGGCGGAGTAGAGACCCAGTACTTC.